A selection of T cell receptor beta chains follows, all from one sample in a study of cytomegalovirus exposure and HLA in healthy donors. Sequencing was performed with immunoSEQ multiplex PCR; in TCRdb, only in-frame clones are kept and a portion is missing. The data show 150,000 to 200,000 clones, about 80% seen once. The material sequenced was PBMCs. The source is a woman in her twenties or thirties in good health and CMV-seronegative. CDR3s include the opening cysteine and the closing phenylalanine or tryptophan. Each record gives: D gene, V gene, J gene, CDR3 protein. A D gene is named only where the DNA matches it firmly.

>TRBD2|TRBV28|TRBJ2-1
CASSLGGGSYNEQFF
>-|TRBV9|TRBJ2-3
CASSEQQNPTDTQYF
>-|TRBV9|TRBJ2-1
CASSVATYNEQFF
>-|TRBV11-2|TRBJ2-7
CASSLSDIYEQYF
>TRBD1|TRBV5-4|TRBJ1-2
CASRLSQGAQGYTF
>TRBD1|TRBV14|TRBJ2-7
CASSRQQGGEQYF
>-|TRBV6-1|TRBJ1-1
CASSEASGNTEAFF
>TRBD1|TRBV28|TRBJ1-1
CASSLWGATGDNTEAFF
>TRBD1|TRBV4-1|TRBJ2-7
CASSQGPGQGAYEQYF
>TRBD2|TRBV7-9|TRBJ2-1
CASSLGSSGGVYEQFF
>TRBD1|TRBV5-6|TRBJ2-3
CASSIAGTGTDTQYF